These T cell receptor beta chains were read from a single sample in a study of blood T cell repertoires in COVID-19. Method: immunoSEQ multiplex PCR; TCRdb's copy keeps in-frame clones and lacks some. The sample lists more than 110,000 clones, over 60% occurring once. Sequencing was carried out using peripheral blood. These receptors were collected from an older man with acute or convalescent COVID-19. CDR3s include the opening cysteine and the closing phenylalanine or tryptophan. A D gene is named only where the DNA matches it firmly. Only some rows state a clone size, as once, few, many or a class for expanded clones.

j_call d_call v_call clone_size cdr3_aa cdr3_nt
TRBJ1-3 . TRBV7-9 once CASSLDRFSGNTIYF TGTGCCAGCAGCTTAGATCGGTTCTCTGGAAACACCATATATTTT
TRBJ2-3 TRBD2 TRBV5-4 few CASSSQAGDRADTQYF TGTGCCAGCAGCTCACAAGCGGGGGATAGGGCAGATACGCAGTATTTT
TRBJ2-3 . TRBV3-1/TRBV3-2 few CASSQFRTDTQYF TGTGCCAGCAGCCAATTTCGGACAGATACGCAGTATTTT
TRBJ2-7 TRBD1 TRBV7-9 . CASSSRQGVYEQYF TGTGCCAGCAGTTCGCGACAGGGTGTTTACGAGCAGTACTTC
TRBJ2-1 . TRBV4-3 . CASSQELGGSYNEQFF TGCGCCAGCAGCCAAGAATTGGGGGGCTCCTACAATGAGCAGTTCTTC
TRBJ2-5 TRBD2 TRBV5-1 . CASSSMASGVQETQYF TGCGCCAGCAGCTCCATGGCTAGCGGAGTACAAGAGACCCAGTACTTC
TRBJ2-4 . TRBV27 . CASSSGQLNYNIQYF TGTGCCAGCAGTTCGGGACAACTAAATTATAACATTCAGTACTTC
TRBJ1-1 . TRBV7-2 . CASRRGAEAFF TGTGCCAGCAGGCGGGGTGCTGAAGCTTTCTTT
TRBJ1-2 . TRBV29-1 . CSVDSFAGYGYTF TGCAGCGTTGACAGTTTTGCGGGCTATGGCTACACCTTC
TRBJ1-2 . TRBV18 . CASSPDEDGLNYGYTF TGTGCCAGCTCACCAGATGAAGACGGACTGAACTATGGCTACACCTTC
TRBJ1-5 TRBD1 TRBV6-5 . CASSSGTGGQPQHF TGTGCCAGCAGTTCCGGGACAGGGGGTCAGCCCCAGCATTTT
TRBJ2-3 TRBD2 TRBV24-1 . CATGGGTDTQYF TGTGCCACCGGGGGGGGCACAGATACGCAGTATTTT
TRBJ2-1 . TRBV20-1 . CSARDPRGQFF TGCAGTGCTAGAGATCCCAGGGGGCAGTTCTTC
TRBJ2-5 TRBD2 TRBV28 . CASSFPRRGETQYF TGTGCCAGCAGTTTTCCGAGGCGGGGGGAGACCCAGTACTTC
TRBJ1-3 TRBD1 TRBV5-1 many CASSPGQTVSGNTIYF TGCGCCAGCAGCCCGGGACAGACCGTCTCTGGAAACACCATATATTTT
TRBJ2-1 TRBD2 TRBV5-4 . CASSAGTSGGDEQFF TGTGCCAGCAGCGCCGGGACTAGCGGGGGCGATGAGCAGTTCTTC
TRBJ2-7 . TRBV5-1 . CASSFRTEGEQYF TGCGCCAGCAGCTTCCGGACGGAGGGAGAGCAGTACTTC
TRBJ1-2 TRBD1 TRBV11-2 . CASSFPATGEDIQYGYTF TGTGCCAGCAGCTTCCCAGCAACAGGGGAAGATATTCAATATGGCTACACCTTC
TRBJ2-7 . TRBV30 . CAWGDTPYEQYF TGTGCCTGGGGGGACACGCCCTACGAGCAGTACTTC
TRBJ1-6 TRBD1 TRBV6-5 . CASRMTGGSGSPLHF TGTGCCAGCAGGATGACAGGGGGTTCGGGTTCACCCCTCCACTTT
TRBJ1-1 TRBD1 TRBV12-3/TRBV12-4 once CASSPKQGTTFF TGTGCCAGCAGTCCCAAACAGGGGACGACTTTCTTT
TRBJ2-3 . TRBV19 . CASMGAGDPTDTQYF TGTGCCAGTATGGGGGCCGGGGATCCCACAGATACGCAGTATTTT
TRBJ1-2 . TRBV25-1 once CASSELGRDYGYTF TGTGCCAGCAGTGAATTGGGCCGAGACTATGGCTACACCTTC
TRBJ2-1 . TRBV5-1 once CASSWTGNNEQFF TGCGCCAGCAGCTGGACGGGAAACAATGAGCAGTTCTTC
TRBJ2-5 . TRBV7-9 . CASTPPQETQYF TGTGCCAGCACCCCCCCGCAAGAGACCCAGTACTTC
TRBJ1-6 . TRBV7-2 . CASSLRNSPLHF TGTGCCAGCAGCCTCAGGAATTCACCCCTCCACTTT
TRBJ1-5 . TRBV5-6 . CASSLGRNQPQHF TGTGCCAGCAGCTTGGGGCGCAATCAGCCCCAGCATTTT
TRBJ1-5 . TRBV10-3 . CAIGQNSNQPQHF TGTGCCATCGGGCAAAATAGCAATCAGCCCCAGCATTTT
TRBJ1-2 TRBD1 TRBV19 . CASSTLGNTGGGYGYTF TGTGCCAGTAGTACCCTTGGTAACACAGGGGGCGGCTATGGCTACACCTTC
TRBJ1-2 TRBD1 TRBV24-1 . CATSDPDGTGTNYGYTF TGTGCCACCAGTGATCCGGACGGGACAGGGACTAACTATGGCTACACCTTC
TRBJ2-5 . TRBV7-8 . CASSLWGPETQYF TGTGCCAGCAGCTTATGGGGCCCAGAGACCCAGTACTTC
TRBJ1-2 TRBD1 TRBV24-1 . CATSNAGTGDYGYTF TGTGCCACCAGTAACGCTGGGACAGGGGACTATGGCTACACCTTC
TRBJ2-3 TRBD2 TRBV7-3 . CASSRSSGGITDTQYF TGTGCCAGCAGCCGTTCTAGCGGGGGAATCACAGATACGCAGTATTTT
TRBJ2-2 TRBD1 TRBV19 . CASIPGGANTGELFF TGTGCCAGTATCCCAGGGGGCGCGAACACCGGGGAGCTGTTTTTT
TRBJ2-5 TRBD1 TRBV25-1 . CASSDLIGTGETQYF TGTGCCAGCAGTGATTTAATAGGGACAGGAGAGACCCAGTACTTC
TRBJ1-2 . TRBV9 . CASSGLVGAGYTF TGTGCCAGCAGCGGCCTCGTGGGGGCTGGCTACACCTTC
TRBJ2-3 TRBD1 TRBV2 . CASRYRQGRTDTQYF TGTGCCAGCAGGTACCGACAGGGCCGCACAGATACGCAGTATTTT
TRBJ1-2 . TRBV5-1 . CASSLEGSQGSYGYTF TGCGCCAGCAGCTTGGAGGGTTCGCAGGGCTCCTATGGCTACACCTTC
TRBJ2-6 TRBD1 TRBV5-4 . CASSRGQGRAGANVLTF TGTGCCAGCAGCCGGGGACAGGGGAGGGCTGGGGCCAACGTCCTGACTTTC